The source of this T cell receptor beta chain is a study of T cell repertoires in ileal Crohn's disease (dated 2019 in TCRdb). About the full investigation: At the time of surgery, 35% of patients were active smokers, and the median duration of disease was around eight years. A total of about 170 mucosal samples from around 57 patients were sequenced, collected from several sites on the surgical specimen and at postoperative endoscopy. A Rutgeerts score higher than i0 was the definition used for endoscopic postoperative recurrence. The TCR repertoire was analysed in 50 to 70 patients with Crohn's disease drawn from a prospective multicentre cohort. The study was conducted in parallel with a multicentre cohort that was designed to identify predictors of early endoscopic recurrence following ileocolonic resection. Roughly half of the patients were given postoperative therapy, with 15 to 20 on anti-TNF agents and 10 to 12 on thiopurines. Surgery was performed for a complication in all patients, with stricturing disease in roughly 61% and penetrating disease in around 40%.

To be eligible, patients had to be adults with ileal or ileocolonic Crohn's disease and an indication for ileocolonic resection. Whole ileal mucosal biopsies were stored frozen at -80°C before DNA extraction. A TRizol-based method was used to extract genomic DNA from the frozen whole biopsies, and the DNA was quantified with a NanoDrop 2000 spectrophotometer. About 500 nanograms of biopsy DNA per sample were submitted for commercial TCRB immunosequencing. CDR3 regions were amplified from genomic DNA by Adaptive Biotechnology using a two-step, amplification bias-controlled multiplex PCR. In the first PCR, primers covered every V and J gene segment, and in the second PCR, barcodes and Illumina adapters were added. CDR3 libraries were sequenced using an Illumina instrument. The published analysis was carried out like this. Analysis combined the vendor-provided pipelines with custom analysis of raw data in R/Bioconductor under R version 3.3.0. Clonality, which ranges from 0 to 1, was calculated as the inverse of the normalised Shannon entropy across all productive clones. High-frequency clones were defined as the share of the repertoire taken up by the top 100 clones, keeping only clones that passed a 95% confidence test. Repertoire diversity was measured with the Simpson index, and overlap between samples was measured with the Morisita-Horn index. The immuneACCESS repertoire file appears here via TCRdb, limited to in-frame rearrangements. These files lack a portion of the clones; in checked studies, under half of the deficit traces to unresolved V genes, and the cause of the others is not known. V, J and clone size are taken as reported in that table, and D and trimming were inferred from the DNA itself. This sample is represented by roughly 14,000 clones; 70% to 80% of them were singletons. 5.5% to 7% of the sample is held by the ten biggest clonotypes.

Taken from the germline V gene (reference sequence), the CDR1 and CDR2 loops are SGHNT and YYREEE. Trimming at the junction amounts to 0 bases on V and 2 bases on J, and the germline ends lie 14 bases apart. The CDR3 measures 16 amino acids from cysteine to phenylalanine. Kept here is only the CDR3 DNA, which spans 48 bases and is read in frame from base 1. A note on this clone: Its antigen remains unidentified. No much larger clone is present one base from it, and per-base qualities are unavailable.

The study at large found these results: Sorted CD8 T cells carried more high-frequency clones than CD4 T cells, suggesting mucosal expansions were mainly CD8. Only a subgroup of patients, of unstated size, had mucosal CD4 and CD8 T cells sorted and sequenced. Higher percentages of high-frequency clones at the time of surgery were linked to endoscopic recurrence, and every patient with clonality above 26.8% (18/57) had recurrence. A significantly higher proportion of clonal expansions was observed in active smokers at surgery than in non-smokers (roughly 24% vs 19%, p=0.02).

The clonotype was recovered from an adult with Crohn's disease. The sequencing input was ileal tissue. The V and J genes are TRBV5-4 and TRBJ1-1, with no confidently assigned D gene. The DNA is TGTGCCAGCAGCTTGGACGGGCCTCAAGGAAACACTGAAGCTTTCTTT. Translated, this is CASSLDGPQGNTEAFF.